This T cell receptor beta chain was retrieved from a study of post-analysis software for immune sequencing data. About the research overall: Multiple sclerosis in the patients followed relapsing-remitting, secondary progressive and progressive-relapsing courses.

Worth noting for this clonotype: Its matching antigen is unknown. A much bigger clone sits one base away, suggesting this may be a read error.

The V gene's germline CDR1 is ENHRY and CDR2 SYGVKD. This CDR3 has 13 amino acids. Libraries were made from TCR beta cDNA, and they carried unique molecular identifiers. cDNA molecules numbering some 500,000 came from around 0.96 to 9.9 million T cells. TCRdb re-derived calls from the PCR reads in MiXCR, one entry per CDR3 protein. Of 450,000 or so distinct CDR3 sequences in the sample, roughly 45% were seen once. Study results and limitations: By F measure, samples from a shared preparation batch strongly co-clustered. Patients had higher frequencies than controls of four to six TRBV segments, including TRBV5-6, TRBV5-1 and TRBV20-1. Significantly decreased normalized Chao1 diversity was recorded for multiple sclerosis patients relative to controls.

The rearrangement links TRBV10-3 to TRBJ2-1, with D perhaps matching TRBD2 (5 bases). This clonotype was obtained from a girl aged 5-17 years with multiple sclerosis. The sequenced sample consisted of blood. The CDR3 DNA sequence: TGTACCATCAAGGGTCGGGACTACAATGAGCAGTTCTTC. Protein: CTIKGRDYNEQFF.